This note documents a single T cell receptor beta chain sequence. This table comes from immunoSEQ multiplex PCR, and its TCRdb copy is limited to in-frame clones, with some not included. The sample has 130,000 or so clones, around 83% seen once. The CDR3 totals 13 residues. Per the germline V gene, CDR1 is LGHNT and CDR2 is FRNRAP. V dropped 6 bases and J dropped 6 bases, with 11 bases sitting between them. The entry originates in a study of blood T cell repertoires in COVID-19. The gene calls are TRBV12-5 and TRBJ2-2; a possible D gene is TRBD1 (5 bases). This sequence originates from a human donor in a cohort sampled during active COVID-19. The specimen was peripheral blood. The CDR3 protein is CASGPLRAGELFF. CDR3 bases: TGTGCTAGTGGCCCCCTCAGGGCCGGGGAGCTGTTTTTT.